Listed here are 24 T cell receptor beta chains from one sample, sequenced in a study of metastatic and nonmetastatic thyroid tumors. MiXCR reprocessed the PCR reads for TCRdb. This sample yields about 52,000 clones, of which more than 15% are seen a single time; around 3% belongs to the top ten. There were no patients who had received any treatment before thyroid surgery. Sequenced: blood. All receptors derive from a female donor with papillary thyroid cancer or a benign thyroid nodule (not recorded which). Some clones in this sample may be carry-over from other donors' samples.

This clone was seen ten or more times. The chain couples TRBV4-1 to TRBJ2-7; TRBD2 aligns across 8 bases. The germline V gene encodes CDR1 MGHRA and CDR2 YSYEKL. Losses at the gene ends were 4 bases for V and 3 bases for J; bases not matched to a gene: 8. The CDR3 runs 15 residues. CDR3: CASSRAIGRDYEQYF. CDR3 coding DNA: TGCGCCAGCAGCCGAGCCATCGGGAGGGACTACGAGCAGTACTTC.

A few counts support this clone. The chain is built from TRBV6-1 and TRBJ1-3; maybe TRBD1 (6 bases). This CDR3 spans 16 amino acids. From germline, CDR1 is MNHNS and CDR2 SASEGT. Trimming left V 5 bases short and J 4 bases short, with 18 bases between. In nucleotides, the CDR3 is TGTGCCAGCAGTACCAGCTACAGGGCGCGCGGAAACACCATATATTTT. Protein product: CASSTSYRARGNTIYF.

Turning to this clone: One base away lies a much larger clone, so this may be a sequencing read error. The CDR3 here is CPYGMGPNTEAFF. CDR3 coding DNA: TGTCCCTACGGCATGGGACCTAACACTGAAGCTTTCTTT. The V gene is TRBV30, the J gene TRBJ1-1; TRBD1 is a possible D gene (5 bases). The CDR3 consists of 13 residues. Looked up from germline, CDR1 is GTSNPN and CDR2 is SVGIG (reference sequence).

This clone was detected ten times or more. The chain recombines TRBV29-1 with TRBJ1-1; D gene uncertain. V was clipped by 1 base and J by 3 bases, with 6 bases between them. CDR1 is SQVTM, CDR2 ANQGSEA, per germline. CDR3 size: 12 residues. The CDR3 loop reads CSVEVRYTEAFF. The CDR3 DNA is TGCAGCGTTGAAGTTCGGTACACTGAAGCTTTCTTT.

This clone came up many times. The chain couples TRBV6-1 to TRBJ2-1, with 14 nucleotides matching TRBD2. Germline V gene lookup returns CDR1 MNHNS and CDR2 SASEGT. V lost 6 bases, J lost 10 bases, and 11 bases stayed unmatched. The CDR3 totals 16 residues. This CDR3 reads CASSRPGLAGVEEQFF. The CDR3 DNA follows: TGTGCCAGCAGCCGACCGGGACTAGCGGGAGTCGAGGAGCAGTTCTTC.

This clone has ten or more counts. The chain carries TRBV27 and TRBJ2-3; D remains unclear. V lost 7 bases and J 0 bases, leaving 14 bases between the germline ends. The CDR3 length is 15 residues. Per germline, CDR1 MNHEY and CDR2 SMNVEV (reference sequence). The CDR3 reads CASICRPLSTDTQYF. CDR3 in DNA: TGTGCCAGCATCTGCAGACCCTTAAGCACAGATACGCAGTATTTT.

The chain carries TRBV24-1 and TRBJ2-1; 13 bases line up with TRBD2. Germline V CDR1 and CDR2: KGHDR, SFDVKD. The CDR3 contains 17 residues. Trimming at V came to 1 base and at J to 7 bases, leaving 6 bases not matched to a gene. The CDR3 sequence is CATSDFPGTSGINEQFF. CDR3 sequence (DNA): TGTGCCACCAGTGATTTCCCCGGGACTAGCGGGATTAATGAGCAGTTCTTC.

Ten or more counts support this clone. The chain carries TRBV5-1 and TRBJ1-6; D gene ambiguous. CDR3 length: 14 amino acids. Germline V gives CDR1 SGHRS, CDR2 YFSETQ. V lost 1 base, J lost 9 bases, and 11 bases lay in between. The CDR3 sequence: CASSLSGGASPLHF. The DNA for the CDR3 is TGCGCCAGCAGCTTGAGTGGTGGTGCTTCACCCCTCCACTTT.

In this sample, this clone turned up a few times. Being one base from a much bigger clone, this may be a read error. The chain uses TRBV30 and TRBJ2-6; a possible D gene is TRBD2 (7 bases). This CDR3 has 18 residues. V was pared by 3 bases and J by 3 bases, with 21 bases between. From germline, CDR1 is GTSNPN and CDR2 SVGIG (reference sequence). The CDR3 loop reads CAWRPMLGGAVGANVLTF. The CDR3 coding sequence is TGTGCCTGGAGGCCGATGCTGGGGGGGGCCGTTGGGGCCAACGTCCTGACTTTC.

This clone has a count of ten or more. The chain carries TRBV28 and TRBJ2-3; D may be TRBD1 (5 bases). The V and J ends lost 6 bases and 2 bases respectively, with 21 bases between them. The CDR3 covers 17 residues. Germline V gene sequence: CDR1 MDHEN, CDR2 SYDVKM. Written as DNA, the CDR3 is TGTGCCAGCAGCAGACCCCCAGGGCTGGTCTCCACAGATACGCAGTATTTT. Its translation: CASSRPPGLVSTDTQYF.

The chain links TRBV5-1 to TRBJ2-7; maybe TRBD2 (5 bases). This CDR3 spans 14 amino acids. V lost 5 bases to trimming and J lost 5 bases, with 17 bases between them. In germline, CDR1 is SGHRS, CDR2 YFSETQ. CDR3 in amino acids: CASRAGLPYNEQYF. In nucleotides, the CDR3 is TGCGCCAGCAGGGCGGGCTTGCCGTATAACGAGCAGTACTTC.

The sample holds many counts of this clone. An end of the junction differs from the germline gene, which may be a read error. The identical CDR3 is also encoded by other nucleotide sequences in the sample. V and J are TRBV5-1 and TRBJ1-1, with D perhaps matching TRBD1 (5 bases). The CDR3 has 16 amino acids. Germline V gene lookup returns CDR1 SGHRS and CDR2 YFSETQ. The CDR3 coding sequence is TGTGCCAGCAGCTGGGGGAATCTCGTTGCCGACACTGAAGCTTTCTTT. Residues: CASSWGNLVADTEAFF.

At least ten counts were recorded for this clone. The chain has TRBV18 and TRBJ2-6, with 8 bases aligning to TRBD1. Germline V gene sequence: CDR1 KGHSH, CDR2 LQKENI. V gave up 2 bases and J gave up 0 bases; unmatched junction bases: 9. The CDR3 runs 19 residues. The CDR3 spells CASSPNRDRYASGANVLTF. The CDR3 nucleotides read TGTGCCAGCTCACCAAACCGGGACAGGTACGCCTCTGGGGCCAACGTCCTGACTTTC.

This clone appeared a few times. Compared with germline, one end of the junction differs, possibly owing to a read error. This chain connects TRBV24-1 to TRBJ2-5; 8 positions agree with TRBD1. Germline V gene data show CDR1 as KGHDR and CDR2 as SFDVKD. CDR3 length equals 16 residues. This CDR3 is CATSDYRRGRRETRYF. In DNA, the CDR3 is TGTGCCACCAGTGATTATCGCAGGGGGCGTCGAGAGACCCGGTACTTC.

This clone showed up just a few times. The chain carries TRBV19 and TRBJ2-6; the match to TRBD1 covers 9 bases. CDR3 length: 16 amino acids. Germline V lookup: CDR1 LNHDA, CDR2 SQIVND (reference sequence). Trimming cost V 6 bases and J 4 bases; bases outside gene matches: 7. The CDR3 nucleotides read TGTGCCAGTAGAAAACAGGGGGCGGGGGGGGCCAACGTCCTGACTTTC. Amino acid sequence: CASRKQGAGGANVLTF.

This clone has only a few counts. V is TRBV27 and J is TRBJ1-6, with TRBD1 as a possible D gene (5 bases). The CDR3 runs to 14 residues. Looked up from germline, CDR1 is MNHEY and CDR2 is SMNVEV (reference sequence). V lost 8 bases to trimming and J lost 9 bases, with 17 bases between them. The CDR3 here is CASPVGRDGSPLHF. In DNA form, the CDR3 reads TGTGCCAGCCCCGTGGGCAGGGACGGTTCACCCCTCCACTTT.

This clone was detected many times. The V call is TRBV12-3 or TRBV12-4, the J call TRBJ2-1; the D is unclear. CDR3 length: 13 amino acids. V shed 1 base and J shed 4 bases, with 5 bases lying between them. This CDR3 is CASSLVRYNEQFF. In nucleotides, the CDR3 is TGTGCCAGCAGTTTAGTCCGTTACAATGAGCAGTTCTTC.

The chain combines TRBV30 with TRBJ2-7; 8 bases line up with TRBD2. Germline V gene data show CDR1 as GTSNPN and CDR2 as SVGIG (reference sequence). This CDR3 region has 15 residues. Germline trimming cut 2 bases from V and 5 bases from J; bases unmatched to any gene: 11. The CDR3 loop reads CAWSWGAGDNHEQYF. The CDR3 nucleotides read TGTGCCTGGAGTTGGGGAGCGGGAGATAACCACGAGCAGTACTTC.

This clone was observed at least ten times. The chain combines TRBV14 with TRBJ2-1; 11 bases agree with TRBD2. This CDR3 has 18 amino acids. The germline CDR1 and CDR2 sequences are SGHDN and FVKESK. The trim removed 6 bases at V and 7 bases at J, leaving 17 bases unmatched. DNA for the CDR3: TGTGCCAGCAGTCTTTTAGCGGGAGGGCTGCAGCCACTTAATGAGCAGTTCTTC. Residues: CASSLLAGGLQPLNEQFF. Variable domain in full (rest from reference TRBV14 and TRBJ2-1): EAGVTQFPSHSVIEKGQTVTLRCDPISGHDNLYWYRRVMGKEIKFLLHFVKESKQDESGMPNNRFLAERTGGTYSTLKVQPAELEDSGVYFCASSLLAGGLQPLNEQFFGPGTRLTVL.

This clone was recorded at least ten times. The rearrangement joins TRBV29-1 to TRBJ2-3; TRBD2 matches at 9 bases. The CDR3 loop spans 18 amino acids. V shed 3 bases, J shed 1 base, and the junction held 14 bases outside the gene matches. Per germline, CDR1 SQVTM and CDR2 ANQGSEA. The CDR3 bases are TGCAGCGTTGATTCGGCTAGCGGGATTTGGTTAGGCACAGATACGCAGTATTTT. Residues: CSVDSASGIWLGTDTQYF.

The chain uses TRBV7-8 and TRBJ2-3; TRBD2 matches at 8 bases. Unmatched junction bases numbered 13, after V lost 5 bases and J lost 3 bases. Germline loops: CDR1 SGHVS, CDR2 FQNEAQ. There are 17 residues in the CDR3. The CDR3 DNA follows: TGTGCCAGCAGCCGATTGATGCGGGAGGACTCTACAGATACGCAGTATTTT. It is translated as CASSRLMREDSTDTQYF. The complete variable domain, with remaining parts taken from reference TRBV7-8 and TRBJ2-3, reads GAGVSQSPRYKVAKRGQDVALRCDPISGHVSLFWYQQALGQGPEFLTYFQNEAQLDKSGLPSDRFFAERPEGSVSTLKIQRTQQEDSAVYLCASSRLMREDSTDTQYFGPGTRLTVL.

Remarks on this clone: A clone one base away is much larger, so this may be a read error. This CDR3 is also generated by other DNA sequences in the sample. This chain connects TRBV10-2 to TRBJ2-1; possible D gene TRBD2, 5 bases. The V gene lost 0 bases and the J gene lost 8 bases, with 11 bases spanning the gap. The CDR3 loop spans 14 amino acids. The V gene's germline CDR1 is WSHSY and CDR2 SAAADI. CDR3 amino acids: CASSESTRSDEQFF. The CDR3 DNA is TGCGCCAGCAGTGAGTCGACGCGTAGCGATGAGCAGTTCTTC.

In this sample, this clone turned up many times. The rearrangement uses TRBV6-1 and TRBJ2-2; TRBD1 matches at 8 bases. The CDR3 has 16 residues. Trimming removed 6 bases from V and 1 base from J; junction bases left unmatched: 7. Germline CDR1 reads MNHNS; CDR2 reads SASEGT. Here the CDR3 DNA reads TGTGCCAGCAGCCCACAGGGGGTTAGGAACACCGGGGAGCTGTTTTTT. Protein product: CASSPQGVRNTGELFF.

This clone was counted ten times or more. The chain joins TRBV20-1 to TRBJ2-2; 9 nucleotides align to TRBD2. The CDR3 is 16 amino acids. V dropped 0 bases and J dropped 5; count of bases not matched to a gene: 7. Germline CDR1 reads DFQATT; CDR2 reads SNEGSKA (reference sequence). In nucleotides, the CDR3 is TGCAGTGCTAGAGACTTACTAGCGGGTGAGACCGGGGAGCTGTTTTTT. The encoded protein is CSARDLLAGETGELFF.